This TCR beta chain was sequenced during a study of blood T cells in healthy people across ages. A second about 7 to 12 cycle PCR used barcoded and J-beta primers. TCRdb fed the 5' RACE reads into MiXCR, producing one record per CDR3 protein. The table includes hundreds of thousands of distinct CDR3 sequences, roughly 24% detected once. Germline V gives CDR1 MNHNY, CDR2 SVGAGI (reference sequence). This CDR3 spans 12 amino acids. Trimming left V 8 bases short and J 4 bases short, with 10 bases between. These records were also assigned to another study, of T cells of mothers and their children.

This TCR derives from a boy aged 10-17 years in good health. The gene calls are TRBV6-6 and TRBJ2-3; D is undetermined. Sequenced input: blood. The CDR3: CASGNQADTQYF. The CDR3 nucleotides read TGTGCCAGCGGTAATCAGGCAGATACGCAGTATTTT.